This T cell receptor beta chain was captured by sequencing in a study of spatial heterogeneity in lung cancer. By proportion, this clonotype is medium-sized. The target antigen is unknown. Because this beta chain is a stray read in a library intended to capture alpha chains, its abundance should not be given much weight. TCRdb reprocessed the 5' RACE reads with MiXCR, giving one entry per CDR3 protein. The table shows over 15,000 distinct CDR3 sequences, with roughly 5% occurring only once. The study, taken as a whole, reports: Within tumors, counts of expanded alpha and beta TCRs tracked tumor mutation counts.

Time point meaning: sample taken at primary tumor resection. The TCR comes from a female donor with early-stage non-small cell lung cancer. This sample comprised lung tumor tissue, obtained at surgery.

CDR3 sequence (DNA): TGTGCCAGCAGCCAAGGGGCAGGAGGTAATCAGCCCCAGCATTTT. It encodes CASSQGAGGNQPQHF. The chain combines TRBV7-8 with TRBJ1-5, with D tentatively TRBD1 (5 bases). The CDR3 runs 15 residues. The germline CDR1 and CDR2 sequences are SGHVS and FQNEAQ. V was clipped by 5 bases and J by 4 bases, with 15 bases between them.